This note documents a single T cell receptor (beta chain) sequence. Its antigen remains unidentified. Base qualities were left out, and no much larger clone turns up one base away. Using the deep immunoSEQ assay, multiplex PCR amplified TCR CDR3 regions from genomic DNA. Extracted genomic DNA from each cell subset was distributed evenly across all wells of several immunoSEQ 96-well plates, and each plate was treated as a replicate. Each replicate PCR for unsorted PBMC received about 310 ng genomic DNA, equal to 30,000 or so T cell genomes. Unsorted PBMC genomic DNA was sequenced across ten immunoSEQ deep assay plates. Purified libraries were measured with a Qubit 3.0 fluorometer, size-checked on a Bioanalyzer 2100, and measured again with the KAPA Library Quantification kit. Every immunoSEQ 96-well plate was sequenced on a dedicated single-read 150-cycle Illumina NextSeq 550 flow cell. The authors processed their data as follows. The immunoSEQ output contained only junctional sequences without quality scores, so filtering could not match that applied to full-length reads. Sequences were annotated with PyIR, a Python wrapper for IgBLAST v1.9, and V/J genes and CDR3 were assigned using IMGT germline references. Reads were filtered out if the reads had weak V/J assignments (E-value above 1e-6), no CDR3, stop codons, out-of-frame junctions, or ambiguous translated residues. V3J clonotypes were defined as sequences sharing the same inferred V gene, J gene, and CDR3 amino acid sequence. To compute the percentage overlap between repertoires, the number of shared unique clonotypes was divided by the size of the smaller repertoire. RTK rarefaction, the Chao1 estimator, and Recon v2.1 estimates of unobserved clonotypes were used to assess repertoire richness. This immuneACCESS table, as held by TCRdb, lists in-frame sequences with V and J called but not all clones. Of the missing ones, under half trace to an unresolved V gene in checked studies; the others have no known cause. V and J calls and clone size follow that table, whereas D and trimming were derived from the DNA. The sample table holds about 560,000 clones, of which roughly 79% were seen once. In total, the top ten clones hold about 12% of the sample.

V has 6 bases trimmed and J has 9 bases trimmed; junction bases matching no gene number 8. Taken from the germline V gene, the CDR1 and CDR2 loops are SQVTM and ANQGSEA. Including the terminal cysteine and phenylalanine, the CDR3 comprises 14 residues. Only the CDR3 part of the read is kept: 42 bases, read in frame from the first base. This sample stems from a study of shared clonotypes between healthy human individuals (dated by TCRdb to 2019 to 2021). With regard to the full study: A few men and a couple of women, aged 18 to 49 years, made up the cohort. Blood TCR repertoires of roughly five healthy adults were deeply sequenced to estimate repertoire size and the extent of clonotype sharing between individuals. Libraries were prepared and TCR repertoires were sequenced by different laboratories using diverse techniques, in order to increase sequencing depth and limit assay-specific biases. Between about 0.8 and 9 billion PBMCs per donor were obtained by leukapheresis. Overall study results and their limits: Sampling was restricted to blood, and TCR repertoires in tissue are likely to differ from TCR repertoires in blood. Because the study included a small number of donors, the genetic and exposure-history diversity represented was limited. Pairwise subsampling indicated that sequencing depth was expected to affect the degree of clonotype sharing among donors.

The donors were healthy, HIV-negative adults with no recently reported acute infections or vaccinations. Every donor was a Caucasian adult residing in Nashville, Tennessee, USA. For unsorted samples, tens of millions of PBMCs were counted and genomic DNA was extracted with the QIAamp DNA Blood Mini kit. After blood collection by leukapheresis, PBMCs were isolated using Ficoll-Histopaque density gradient centrifugation and then cryopreserved in the vapor phase of liquid nitrogen. The rearranged segments are TRBV29-1 and TRBJ2-1, with 13 bases matching TRBD2. The material sequenced was PBMCs. The sequence was collected from a woman between 40 and 50 years old in good health. Some clones in this sample may be carry-over from other donors' samples. The CDR3 region has the sequence CSVGTGLAGFEQFF. At the DNA level, the sequence is TGCAGCGTCGGAACGGGACTAGCGGGGTTTGAGCAGTTCTTC.